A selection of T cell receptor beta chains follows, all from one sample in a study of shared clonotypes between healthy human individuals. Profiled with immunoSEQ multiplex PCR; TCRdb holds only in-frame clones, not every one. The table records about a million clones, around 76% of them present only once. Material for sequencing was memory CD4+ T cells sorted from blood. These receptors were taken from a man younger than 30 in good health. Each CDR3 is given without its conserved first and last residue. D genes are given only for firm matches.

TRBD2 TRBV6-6 ARAAGVAETQY
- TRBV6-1 ASSKPDGAYEQY
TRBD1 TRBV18 ASSPGGGGNTIY
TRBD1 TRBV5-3 ARSIHRGRSGYT
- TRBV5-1 ASSLEGTDTQY
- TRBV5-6 ASTYYNTGELF
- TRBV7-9 ASSSTGTSGGYEQY
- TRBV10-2 ASSETTGGQPQH
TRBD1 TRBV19 ASSPQGAPGELF
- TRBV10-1 ASRKGINTGELF
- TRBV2 ASRVEGINTEAF
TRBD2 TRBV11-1 ASSLVQAGATDTQY
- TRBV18 ASSPGPSADTQY
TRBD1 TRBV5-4 ASSHGQAQGSYNSPLH
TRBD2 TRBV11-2 ASSFRFGHPSGNLNEQF
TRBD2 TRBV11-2 ASSAQTSVTDTQY
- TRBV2 ASSELKSGNYGYT
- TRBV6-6 ASCPGAEGSPLH
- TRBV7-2 ASSWGGAEGT
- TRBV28 ASNRNRANQPQH
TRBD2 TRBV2 ASSVGTSGGAYETQY
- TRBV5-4 ASSPEDGKWQF
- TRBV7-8 ASSPVTGGNTIY
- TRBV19 ASSIGGASAYEQY
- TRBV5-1 ASTPNDRGETQY
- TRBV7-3 ASSLSENQPQH
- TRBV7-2 ASTQASVGNIQY
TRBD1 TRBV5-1 ASSSEGTGANSPLH
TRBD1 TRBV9 ASSPPGQGNSGNTIY
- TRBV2 ASSVMRSTDTQY
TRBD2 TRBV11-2 ASSLVVGRGLYQETQY
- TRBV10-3 AISPDLGGQPQH
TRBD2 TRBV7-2 ASSLVAGGPLDEQY
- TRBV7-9 ASSLTGDNSPLH
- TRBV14 ASSQPSGTYQETQY
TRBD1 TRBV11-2 ASSSGTGGDWNEQF
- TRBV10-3 AITGSGDGELF
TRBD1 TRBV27 ASSFTGGGYEQY
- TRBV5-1 ASSPLGSGNTIY
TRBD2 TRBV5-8 ASSAGEWANVLT
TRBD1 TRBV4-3 ASSQGQGNSPLH
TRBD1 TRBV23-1 ASSQIDRVSWEQY
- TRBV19 ASSKTANTEAF
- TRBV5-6 ASSLYGSSYNSPLH
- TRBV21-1 ASSKGGRRVGYGYT
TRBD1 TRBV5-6 ASSLEGARQGETQY
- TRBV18 ASSLVPLSGGGNEQF
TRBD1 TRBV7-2 ASRLGQGNYGYT
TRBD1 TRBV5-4 ATNPRTDRHSYGYT
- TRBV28 ASWGDNSPLH
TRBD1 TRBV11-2 ASSPPTGGYGYT
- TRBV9 ASSVTSNRGYT
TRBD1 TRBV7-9 ASSWTGMATDTQY
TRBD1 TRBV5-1 ASSLGQGSTEAF